This T cell receptor (beta chain) comes out of a study of PD-1 blockade in classical Hodgkin lymphoma. After removal of 6 bases from V and 4 bases from J, the junction contained 7 bases not matched to a gene. The length of the CDR3 is 14 residues. Germline V CDR1 and CDR2: MGHDK, SYGVNS. Only in-frame clones appear in the TCRdb table, and some are missing; sequencing was by immunoSEQ multiplex PCR. Of fewer than 55,000 clones listed, about 90% were seen once; the top ten hold about 8.9%. The patients all showed relapse after autologous stem cell transplantation, while their brentuximab vedotin exposure varied. The patients, who had relapsed/refractory classical Hodgkin lymphoma, achieved best responses of complete response, partial response or progressive disease.

V is TRBV25-1 and J is TRBJ2-5; 8 bases match TRBD1. The sample in question was peripheral blood mononuclear cells (PBMCs), obtained at baseline. The receptor comes from a human donor with classical Hodgkin lymphoma. The CDR3 DNA reads TGTGCCAGCAGAGGACAGGGAAGGGGAGAGACCCAGTACTTC. Its translation: CASRGQGRGETQYF.